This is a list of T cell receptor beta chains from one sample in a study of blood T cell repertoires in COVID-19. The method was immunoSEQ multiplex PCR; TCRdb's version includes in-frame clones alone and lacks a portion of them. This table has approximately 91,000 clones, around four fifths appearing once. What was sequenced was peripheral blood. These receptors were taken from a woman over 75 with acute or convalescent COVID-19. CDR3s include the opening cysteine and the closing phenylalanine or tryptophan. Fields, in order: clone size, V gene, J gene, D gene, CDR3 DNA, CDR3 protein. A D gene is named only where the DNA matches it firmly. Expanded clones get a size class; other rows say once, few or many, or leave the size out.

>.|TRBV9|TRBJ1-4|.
TGTGCCAGCAGCGGAGCAGGGTTAGGAGAAAAACTGTTTTTT
CASSGAGLGEKLFF
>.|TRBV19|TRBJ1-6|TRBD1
TGTGCCAGTAGCGACCTGGGACAGGGATCTTATAATTCACCCCTCCACTTT
CASSDLGQGSYNSPLHF
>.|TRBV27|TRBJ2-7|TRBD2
TGTGCCAGCAGTAACCCGGGACTACGCTACGAGCAGTACTTC
CASSNPGLRYEQYF
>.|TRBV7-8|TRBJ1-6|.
TGTGCCAGCAGCGGTCAGGGATATAATTCACCCCTCCACTTT
CASSGQGYNSPLHF
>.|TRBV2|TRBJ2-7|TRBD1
TGTGCCAGCAGTCGACAGGGGGTATCCTACGAGCAGTACTTC
CASSRQGVSYEQYF
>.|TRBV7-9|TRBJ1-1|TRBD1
TGTGCCAGCAGCATAAGGGGACAGCTGAACACTGAAGCTTTCTTT
CASSIRGQLNTEAFF
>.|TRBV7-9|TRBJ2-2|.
TGTGCCAGCAGCCCTGGGGGGTCGAACACCGGGGAGCTGTTTTTT
CASSPGGSNTGELFF
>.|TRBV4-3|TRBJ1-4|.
TGCGCCAGCAGCCAAGATTATCGGGGGGGGCGTAATGAAAAACTGTTTTTT
CASSQDYRGGRNEKLFF
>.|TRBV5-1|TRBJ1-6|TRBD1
TGCGCCAGCAGCCCGGGACAGGGGTTCAATTCACCCCTCCACTTT
CASSPGQGFNSPLHF
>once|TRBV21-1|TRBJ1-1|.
TGTGCCAGCAGCACCCCGGGGTCCAAGGTGACTGAAGCTTTCTTT
CASSTPGSKVTEAFF
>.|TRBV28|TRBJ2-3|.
TGTGCCAGCAGTACCCCGGGACTGGGGGGAGATACGCAGTATTTT
CASSTPGLGGDTQYF
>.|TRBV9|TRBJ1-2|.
TGTGCCAGCAGCGCCGACGGGGGCTACACCTTC
CASSADGGYTF
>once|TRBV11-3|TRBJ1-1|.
TGTGCCAGCAGCTTAGACAGGGGTGACACTGAAGCTTTCTTT
CASSLDRGDTEAFF
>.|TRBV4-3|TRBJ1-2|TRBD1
TGCGCCAGCAGCCGGGGACAGGGGGTGCCTCGGTATGGCTACACCTTC
CASSRGQGVPRYGYTF
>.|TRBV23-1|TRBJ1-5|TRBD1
TGCGCCAGCACCGGACAGGGGGGACTTAGCAATCAGCCCCAGCATTTT
CASTGQGGLSNQPQHF
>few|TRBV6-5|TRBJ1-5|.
TGTGCCAGCAGTTTCCATAGAAACAATCAGCCCCAGCATTTT
CASSFHRNNQPQHF
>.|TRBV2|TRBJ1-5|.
TGTGCCAGCAGTGTGGAGCCTTGGGGCAATCAGCCCCAGCATTTT
CASSVEPWGNQPQHF
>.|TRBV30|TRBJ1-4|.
TGTGCCTGGAGCTCGGGAGCAGGGTCCGGAGAAAAACTGTTTTTT
CAWSSGAGSGEKLFF
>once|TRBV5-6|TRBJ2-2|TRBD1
TGTGCCAGCAGCCCCCGAGGGGGCTTAAGCACCGGGGAGCTGTTTTTT
CASSPRGGLSTGELFF
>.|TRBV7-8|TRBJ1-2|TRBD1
TGTGCCAGCAGCCAAGACAGGGGGGAATATGGCTACACCTTC
CASSQDRGEYGYTF
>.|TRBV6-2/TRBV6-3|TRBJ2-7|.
TGTGCCAGCAGTGGGGCAGCCTACGAGCAGTACTTC
CASSGAAYEQYF
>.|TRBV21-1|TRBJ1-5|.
TGTGCCAGCAGCAAATTAGTTTTTGGACAGGGCGTCGGTCAGCCCCAGCATTTT
CASSKLVFGQGVGQPQHF
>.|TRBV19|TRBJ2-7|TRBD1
TGTGCCAGTAGCGATCCCGGGACAGGGGTCTACGAGCAGTACTTC
CASSDPGTGVYEQYF
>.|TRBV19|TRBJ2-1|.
TGTGCCAGTAGGGGTCAGGTCCCCTACAATGAGCAGTTCTTC
CASRGQVPYNEQFF
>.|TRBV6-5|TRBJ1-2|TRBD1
TGTGCCAGCAGTTACGGGACAGCGACTTATGGCTACACCTTC
CASSYGTATYGYTF
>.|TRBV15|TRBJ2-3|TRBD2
TGTGCCACCAGCAGCACTAGCGGGAGCTTGGGATACACAGATACGCAGTATTTT
CATSSTSGSLGYTDTQYF
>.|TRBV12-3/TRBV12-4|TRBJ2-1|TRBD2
TGTGCCAGCAGTTTAAGCGGGGTAGATGAGCAGTTCTTC
CASSLSGVDEQFF
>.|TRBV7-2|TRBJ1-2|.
TGTGCCAGCAGCTTAGACGGGGGGGGCCGAAACTATGGCTACACCTTC
CASSLDGGGRNYGYTF
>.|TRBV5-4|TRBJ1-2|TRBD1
TGTGCCAGCAGCTTAAGACAGGGGGCCGGCTACACCTTC
CASSLRQGAGYTF
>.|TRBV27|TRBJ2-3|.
TGTGCCAGCAGTCCGGGATATGCCCCCACAGATACGCAGTATTTT
CASSPGYAPTDTQYF
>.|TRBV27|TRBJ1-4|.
TGTGCCAGCAGTTTTAGGACACACCTCGATAGTCGATCGGAGGAAAAACTGTTTTTT
CASSFRTHLDSRSEEKLFF
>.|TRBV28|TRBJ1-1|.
TGTGCCAGCAGTCTTCCCCCGGGCCGCAGGGCACTGGGTGAAGCTTTCTTT
CASSLPPGRRALGEAFF
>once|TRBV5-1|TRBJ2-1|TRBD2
TGCGCCAGCAGCTTGGGGGCGGGAGCACAATACAATGAGCAGTTCTTC
CASSLGAGAQYNEQFF
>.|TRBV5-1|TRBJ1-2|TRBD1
TGCGCCAGCAGACTGACAGGGTTAAACTATGGCTACACCTTC
CASRLTGLNYGYTF
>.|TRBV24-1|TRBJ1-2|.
TGTGCCACCAGTGACCCGGGGGTCGACTATGGCTACACCTTC
CATSDPGVDYGYTF
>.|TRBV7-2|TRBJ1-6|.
TGTGCCAGCAGCTTACAGGGGCCCCATAATTCACCCCTCCACTTT
CASSLQGPHNSPLHF
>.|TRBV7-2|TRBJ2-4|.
TGTGCCAGCAGCCTTCATGGGGCGGGGGCCGCTGACATTCAGTACTTC
CASSLHGAGAADIQYF
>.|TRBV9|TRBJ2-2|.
TGTGCCAGCAGCTCGGGACTCGATCCCTCCGGGGAGCTGTTTTTT
CASSSGLDPSGELFF
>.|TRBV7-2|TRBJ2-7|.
TGTGCCAGCAGCATCTCCGGGACTGATTTCGTCTACGAGCAGTACTTC
CASSISGTDFVYEQYF
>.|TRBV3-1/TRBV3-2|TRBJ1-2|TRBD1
TGTGCCAGCAGCCACGCGGACAGGGGAGCTAACTATGGCTACACCTTC
CASSHADRGANYGYTF
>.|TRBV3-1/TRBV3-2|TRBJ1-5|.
TGTGCCAGCAGCCAAGGGGGGGGGACCAGCCAGCCCCAGCATTTT
CASSQGGGTSQPQHF
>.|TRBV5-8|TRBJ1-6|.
TGTGCCAGCAGCTTGAACAGTAATTCACCCCTCCACTTT
CASSLNSNSPLHF
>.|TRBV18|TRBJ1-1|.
TGTGCCACGATAAGAGAAGGGGCTGAAGCTTTCTTT
CATIREGAEAFF
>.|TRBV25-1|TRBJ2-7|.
TGTGCCAGGAATACTCCCGGGGAGCAGTACTTC
CARNTPGEQYF
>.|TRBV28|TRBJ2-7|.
TGTGCCAGCAGTCCCCCGGGAGTCCACGAGCAGTACTTC
CASSPPGVHEQYF
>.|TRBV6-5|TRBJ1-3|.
TGTGCCAGCAGTTACTCGAAGGGGACTGGAAACACCATATATTTT
CASSYSKGTGNTIYF
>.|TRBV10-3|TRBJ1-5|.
TGTGCCACCTCCCTGGGACATAGCAATCAGCCCCAGCATTTT
CATSLGHSNQPQHF
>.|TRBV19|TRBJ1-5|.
TGTGCCAGTAGTATTTACAGCGGAGATAATAGCAATCAGCCCCAGCATTTT
CASSIYSGDNSNQPQHF
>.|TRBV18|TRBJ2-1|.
TGTGCCAGCTCACTTACAGGGTACCCTGACGAGCAGTTCTTC
CASSLTGYPDEQFF
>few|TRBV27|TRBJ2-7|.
TGTGCCAGCAGTTTACGGGGTGACGGCTACGAGCAGTACTTC
CASSLRGDGYEQYF
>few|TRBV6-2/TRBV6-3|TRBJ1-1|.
TGTGCCAGCAGTTCCCCCCGAGGGTCCATGAACACTGAAGCTTTCTTT
CASSSPRGSMNTEAFF
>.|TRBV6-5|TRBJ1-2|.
TGTGCCAGCAGCCGCCATGACAGGCGTGGCTACACCTTC
CASSRHDRRGYTF
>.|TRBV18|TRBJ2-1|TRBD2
TGTGCCAGCTCACCATCTAGAGCGGGGGCATACAATGAGCAGTTCTTC
CASSPSRAGAYNEQFF
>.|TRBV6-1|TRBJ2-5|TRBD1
TGTGCCAGCAGTGAACCGATTGACAGGGGAGAGACCCAGTACTTC
CASSEPIDRGETQYF
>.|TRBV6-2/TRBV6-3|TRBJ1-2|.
TGTGCCAGCAGTTCTACTCCCACCGACTATGGCTACACCTTC
CASSSTPTDYGYTF
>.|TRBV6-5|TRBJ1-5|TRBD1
TGTGCCAGCAAACGGGACAGGGAACGAGGACAGCCCCAGCATTTT
CASKRDRERGQPQHF